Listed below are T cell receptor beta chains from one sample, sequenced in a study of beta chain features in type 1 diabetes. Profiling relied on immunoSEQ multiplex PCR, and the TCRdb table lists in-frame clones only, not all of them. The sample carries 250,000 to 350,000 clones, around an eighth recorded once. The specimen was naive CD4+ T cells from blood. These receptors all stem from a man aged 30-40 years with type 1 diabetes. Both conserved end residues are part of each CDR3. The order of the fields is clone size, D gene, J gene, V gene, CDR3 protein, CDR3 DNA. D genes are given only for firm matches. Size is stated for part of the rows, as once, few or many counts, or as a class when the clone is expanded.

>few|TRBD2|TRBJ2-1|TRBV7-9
CASSSRLAGNNEQFF
TGTGCCAGCAGCTCCCGACTAGCGGGAAACAATGAGCAGTTCTTC
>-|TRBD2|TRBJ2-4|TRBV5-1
CASSLDQAGGLRRAKNIQYF
TGCGCCAGCAGCTTGGACCAAGCGGGAGGCCTCCGCAGGGCCAAAAACATTCAGTACTTC
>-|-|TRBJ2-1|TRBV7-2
CASSFAGRNEQFF
TGTGCCAGCAGCTTTGCGGGGAGGAATGAGCAGTTCTTC
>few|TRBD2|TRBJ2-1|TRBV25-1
CASGLAGGPVISYNEQFF
TGTGCCAGTGGACTAGCGGGAGGGCCGGTTATCTCCTACAATGAGCAGTTCTTC
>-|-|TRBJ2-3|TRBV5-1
CASSPGQSRTDTQYF
TGCGCCAGCAGCCCTGGACAGTCGCGCACAGATACGCAGTATTTT
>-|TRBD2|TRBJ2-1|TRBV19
CASSLDGLAGLYNEQFF
TGTGCCAGTAGTCTAGACGGACTAGCGGGATTATACAATGAGCAGTTCTTC
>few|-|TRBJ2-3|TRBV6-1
CASTLIGTDTQYF
TGTGCCAGCACCCTGATCGGTACAGATACGCAGTATTTT
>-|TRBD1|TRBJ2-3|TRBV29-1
CSVSVGQAVTDTQYF
TGCAGCGTTTCCGTTGGACAGGCGGTGACAGATACGCAGTATTTT
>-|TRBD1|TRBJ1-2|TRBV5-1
CASSLGQGNGYTF
TGCGCCAGCAGCTTGGGACAGGGGAACGGCTACACCTTC
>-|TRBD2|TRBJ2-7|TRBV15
CATRGLAYEQYF
TGTGCCACCAGGGGACTAGCGTACGAGCAGTACTTC
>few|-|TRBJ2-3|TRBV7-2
CASSLPGPDTQYF
TGTGCCAGCAGCCTTCCCGGTCCAGATACGCAGTATTTT
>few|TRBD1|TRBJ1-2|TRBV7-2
CASSLGPRTGRTNYGYTF
TGTGCCAGCAGCTTAGGGCCCCGGACAGGACGGACTAACTATGGCTACACCTTC
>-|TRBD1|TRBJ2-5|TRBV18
CASSPTTGEETQYF
TGTGCCAGCTCACCCACGACAGGGGAAGAGACCCAGTACTTC
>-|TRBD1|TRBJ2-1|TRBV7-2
CASKWDRGEYNEQFF
TGTGCCAGCAAATGGGACAGAGGGGAGTACAATGAGCAGTTCTTC
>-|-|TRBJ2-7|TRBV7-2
CASSLVLDTPEYF
TGTGCCAGCAGCTTAGTCTTAGACACCCCTGAGTACTTC
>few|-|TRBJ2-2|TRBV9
CASSERFATGELFF
TGTGCCAGCAGCGAGCGGTTTGCGACCGGGGAGCTGTTTTTT
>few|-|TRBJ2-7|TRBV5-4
CASSLGGEQYF
TGTGCCAGCAGCCTAGGTGGGGAGCAGTACTTC
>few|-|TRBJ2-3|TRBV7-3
CASSFRKTDTQYF
TGTGCCAGCAGCTTCAGGAAGACAGATACGCAGTATTTT
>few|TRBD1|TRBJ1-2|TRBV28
CASSRQGYGYTF
TGTGCCAGCAGCCGACAGGGTTATGGCTACACCTTC
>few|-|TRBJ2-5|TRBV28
CASSFSGSETQYF
TGTGCCAGCAGTTTTTCAGGTTCCGAGACCCAGTACTTC
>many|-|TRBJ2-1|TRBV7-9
CASSHSNEQFF
TGTGCCAGCAGCCACAGCAATGAGCAGTTCTTC
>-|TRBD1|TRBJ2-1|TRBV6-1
CASSGAQGAHNEQFF
TGTGCCAGCAGTGGGGCGCAGGGGGCGCATAATGAGCAGTTCTTC
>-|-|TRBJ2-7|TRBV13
CASSLGADVGYEQYF
TGTGCCAGCAGCTTAGGAGCGGACGTAGGTTACGAGCAGTACTTC
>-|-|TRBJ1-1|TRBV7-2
CASSLAYQEAFF
TGTGCCAGCAGCTTAGCGTACCAGGAAGCTTTCTTT
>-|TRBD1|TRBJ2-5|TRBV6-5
CASSQGARRETQYF
TGTGCCAGCAGTCAGGGGGCCCGTCGAGAGACCCAGTACTTC
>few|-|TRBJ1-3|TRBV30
CAWSVRTLRDSGNTIYF
TGTGCCTGGAGTGTACGGACACTAAGGGACTCTGGAAACACCATATATTTT
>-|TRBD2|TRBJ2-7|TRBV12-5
CASGLSGSDEQYF
TGTGCTAGTGGTTTAAGCGGGAGTGACGAGCAGTACTTC
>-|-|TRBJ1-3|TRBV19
CASSDFGQVEYF
TGTGCCAGTAGTGATTTCGGACAAGTAGAATATTTT
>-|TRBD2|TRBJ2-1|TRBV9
CASSVSSGSYNEQFF
TGTGCCAGCAGCGTGAGTAGCGGGAGTTACAATGAGCAGTTCTTC
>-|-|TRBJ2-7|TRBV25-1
CASLVEGGLPDYEQYF
TGTGCCAGCCTAGTAGAAGGGGGTCTTCCGGATTACGAGCAGTACTTC
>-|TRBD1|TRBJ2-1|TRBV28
CASSAPQGASNEQFF
TGTGCCAGCAGTGCCCCACAGGGGGCGAGCAATGAGCAGTTCTTC
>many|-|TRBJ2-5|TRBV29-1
CSVEDFGLRYF
TGCAGCGTTGAAGATTTCGGACTACGGTACTTC
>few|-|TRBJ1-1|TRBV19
CASSLNRRYPEAFF
TGTGCCAGTAGTCTAAACAGACGTTACCCCGAAGCTTTCTTT
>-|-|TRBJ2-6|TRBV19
CASSTYRSGTYSGANVLTF
TGTGCCAGTAGTACTTACAGGTCCGGTACGTACTCTGGGGCCAACGTCCTGACTTTC
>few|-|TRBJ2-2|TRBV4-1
CASSPSQRGWTGELFF
TGCGCCAGCAGCCCAAGTCAGAGGGGGTGGACCGGGGAGCTGTTTTTT
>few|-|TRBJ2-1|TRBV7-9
CASSPQGEQFF
TGTGCCAGCAGCCCACAGGGTGAGCAGTTCTTC
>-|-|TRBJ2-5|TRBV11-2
CASSDVTSGTQYF
TGTGCCAGCAGCGACGTCACGTCGGGGACCCAGTACTTC
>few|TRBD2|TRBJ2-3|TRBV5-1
CASSFGAGVTDTQYF
TGCGCCAGCAGCTTCGGAGCGGGAGTTACAGATACGCAGTATTTT
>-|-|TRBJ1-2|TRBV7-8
CASSLASIGLSGYTF
TGTGCCAGCAGCTTAGCGTCGATCGGGTTGTCGGGCTACACCTTC
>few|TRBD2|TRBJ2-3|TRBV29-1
CSVEYLAGGSDTQYF
TGCAGCGTTGAGTACCTAGCGGGAGGGTCAGATACGCAGTATTTT
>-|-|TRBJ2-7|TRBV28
CASSSRQGHRTYEQYF
TGTGCCAGCAGTTCTCGGCAGGGACACCGGACCTACGAGCAGTACTTC
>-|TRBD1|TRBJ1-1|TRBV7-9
CASSFTGGNTEAFF
TGTGCCAGCAGCTTCACAGGGGGAAACACTGAAGCTTTCTTT
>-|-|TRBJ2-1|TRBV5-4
CASSLPGSYNEQFF
TGTGCCAGCAGCTTACCGGGAAGCTACAATGAGCAGTTCTTC
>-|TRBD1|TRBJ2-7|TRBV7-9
CASTLGTGNYEQYF
TGTGCCAGCACCTTAGGGACAGGGAACTACGAGCAGTACTTC
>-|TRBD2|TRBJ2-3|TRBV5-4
CASSFRLAGVRDTQYF
TGTGCCAGCAGCTTCAGACTAGCGGGAGTTCGAGATACGCAGTATTTT
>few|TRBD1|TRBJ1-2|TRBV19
CASSIVPGQGRGYTF
TGTGCCAGTAGTATAGTCCCGGGACAGGGACGTGGCTACACCTTC
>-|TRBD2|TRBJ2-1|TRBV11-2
CASSFSGRGNEQFF
TGTGCCAGCAGTTTTAGCGGGAGGGGCAATGAGCAGTTCTTC
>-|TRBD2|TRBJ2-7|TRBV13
CASSLGTVAGGEQYF
TGTGCCAGCAGCTTAGGAACTGTAGCGGGAGGCGAGCAGTACTTC
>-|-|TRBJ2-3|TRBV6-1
CASSERGDTQYF
TGTGCCAGCAGTGAGCGGGGAGATACGCAGTATTTT